The 18 T cell receptor beta chains below come from one sample, sequenced in a study of cytomegalovirus exposure and HLA in healthy donors. 13 Jbeta primers and 60 Vbeta primers were used for the PCR. Assay: immunoSEQ multiplex PCR; the TCRdb copy retains only in-frame clones and omits some. Of 180,000 or so clones listed, roughly three quarters were seen once; the top ten hold about 2.2%. Sequences were obtained from PBMCs. Receptors were obtained from a woman aged 45-59 years in good health and CMV-seronegative.

This rearrangement joins TRBV9 to TRBJ1-3; 7 positions match TRBD1. This CDR3 comprises 17 residues. J lost 2 bases, V lost 4 bases, and 12 bases had no gene match. Germline V CDR1 and CDR2: SGDLS, YYNGEE. The CDR3: CASSSTPGTVAGNTIYF. As DNA, the CDR3 is TGTGCCAGCAGCTCCACCCCCGGGACAGTTGCTGGAAACACCATATATTTT.

This chain joins TRBV5-1 and TRBJ2-5, with 11 bases lining up with TRBD2. V shed 4 bases and J 11 bases; nucleotides not matched to a gene: 13. Per the germline V gene, CDR1 is SGHRS and CDR2 is YFSETQ. The CDR3 runs 15 residues. As DNA, the CDR3 is TGCGCCAGCAGCCTGACTAGCGGGACGATCCGGGAGCAGTACTTC. Translating gives CASSLTSGTIREQYF.

The rearrangement links TRBV19 to TRBJ1-1; TRBD1 matches at 7 bases. Germline V gene lookup returns CDR1 LNHDA and CDR2 SQIVND (reference sequence). This CDR3 comprises 15 residues. The junction had 10 bases not matched to a gene; V was cut back by 7 bases and J by 2 bases. CDR3 nucleotide sequence: TGTGCCAGTACCCTTCCGGGACAGAGAAACACTGAAGCTTTCTTT. Protein sequence: CASTLPGQRNTEAFF.

The chain links TRBV6-6 to TRBJ1-5; D gene uncertain. V dropped 6 bases and J dropped 2 bases, with 11 bases sitting between them. The CDR3 has 14 amino acids. Germline values: CDR1 MNHNY, CDR2 SVGAGI (reference sequence). This CDR3 reads CASRLLQGNQPQHF. CDR3 coding DNA: TGTGCCAGCAGACTGCTCCAGGGCAATCAGCCCCAGCATTTT.

CDR3 loop: CASSTRQGGNNEQFF. In DNA form, the CDR3 reads TGTGCCAGCAGCACCCGACAGGGGGGGAACAATGAGCAGTTCTTC. The chain carries TRBV5-4 and TRBJ2-1; 9 bases match TRBD1. Per the germline V gene, CDR1 is SGHNT and CDR2 is YYREEE (reference sequence). The CDR3 totals 15 residues. V was pared by 4 bases and J by 5 bases, with 7 bases of the junction left unmatched.

The chain combines TRBV28 with TRBJ1-5; 8 bases map to TRBD1. CDR3 length: 15 amino acids. V shed 6 bases and J 4 bases; nucleotides not matched to a gene: 8. From germline, CDR1 is MDHEN and CDR2 SYDVKM. The CDR3 DNA reads TGTGCCAGCAGACAATTAGGGACAGGAAATCAGCCCCAGCATTTT. Residues: CASRQLGTGNQPQHF.

This chain connects TRBV20-1 to TRBJ1-1, with D tentatively TRBD1 (6 bases). The CDR3 contains 11 residues. CDR1 and CDR2 (germline): DFQATT, SNEGSKA (reference sequence). The CDR3 here is CRGGLNTEAFF. The CDR3 DNA is TGCAGGGGGGGGCTTAACACTGAAGCTTTCTTT.

The chain combines TRBV18 with TRBJ2-7, with 12 bases aligning to TRBD2. The germline CDR1 and CDR2 sequences are KGHSH and LQKENI. V gave up 4 bases and J gave up 7 bases; unmatched junction bases: 11. This CDR3 comprises 16 residues. The CDR3 bases are TGTGCCAGCTCACGGAGCCCTAGCGGGGGGGTGGATGAGCAGTACTTC. Protein: CASSRSPSGGVDEQYF.

The genes are TRBV6-5 and TRBJ2-6; D is unresolved. The CDR3 is made up of 14 amino acids. Germline assignment: CDR1 MNHEY and CDR2 SVGAGI. V lost 2 bases to trimming and J lost 0 bases, with 2 bases between them. The CDR3 is CASSYRSGANVLTF. In DNA, the CDR3 is TGTGCCAGCAGTTACCGCTCTGGGGCCAACGTCCTGACTTTC.

This clone appeared once. The chain employs TRBV27 and TRBJ2-1; 7 nucleotides agree with TRBD1. The CDR3 is 18 residues long. Trimming at V came to 1 base and at J to 1 base, leaving 10 bases not matched to a gene. Germline-derived CDR1 and CDR2 are MNHEY and SMNVEV (reference sequence). The CDR3 region has the DNA TGTGCCAGCAGTTTATGGCAGGGGGTAGGAACATCCTACAATGAGCAGTTCTTC. Its protein is CASSLWQGVGTSYNEQFF.

V gene TRBV19 combines with J gene TRBJ2-2; D is unresolved. CDR3 length equals 13 residues. CDR1 is LNHDA, CDR2 SQIVND, per germline (reference sequence). Trimming left V 10 bases short and J 2 bases short, with 11 bases between. The CDR3 nucleotides are TGTGCCACGGTCCGATCTAACACCGGGGAGCTGTTTTTT. Amino acids: CATVRSNTGELFF.

The chain couples TRBV15 to TRBJ1-1, with D uncertain. The CDR3 has 12 residues. The germline V gene has CDR1 LNHNV and CDR2 YYDKDF (reference sequence). V dropped 3 bases and J dropped 4 bases, with 6 bases sitting between them. Written as DNA, the CDR3 is TGTGCCACCAGCAGGCCAGTCACTGAAGCTTTCTTT. As protein: CATSRPVTEAFF.

The chain recombines TRBV28 with TRBJ2-1, with 11 bases matching TRBD2. Looked up from germline, CDR1 is MDHEN and CDR2 is SYDVKM. Unmatched junction bases numbered 7, after V lost 2 bases and J lost 7 bases. The CDR3 totals 16 residues. The chain's CDR3 is CASSLARLAGRNEQFF. The DNA for the CDR3 is TGTGCCAGCAGTTTAGCAAGACTAGCGGGACGGAATGAGCAGTTCTTC.

The chain recombines TRBV18 with TRBJ1-1; D unresolved. The CDR3 length is 16 residues. The germline gives CDR1 KGHSH, CDR2 LQKENI. Trimming took off 3 bases at V and 5 bases at J, with 19 bases between the two ends. This chain's CDR3 is CASSPRSSGLLTEAFF. In DNA form, the CDR3 reads TGTGCCAGCTCACCCCGGAGTTCGGGGTTATTAACTGAAGCTTTCTTT. Complete variable domain (other parts from reference TRBV18 and TRBJ1-1): NAGVMQNPRHLVRRRGQEARLRCSPMKGHSHVYWYRQLPEEGLKFMVYLQKENIIDESGMPKERFSAEFPKEGPSILRIQQVVRGDSAAYFCASSPRSSGLLTEAFFGQGTRLTVV.

This sequence joins TRBV7-2 and TRBJ2-3; 8 nucleotides agree with TRBD2. Germline assignment: CDR1 SGHTA and CDR2 FQGNSA. This CDR3 is built from 14 residues. Losses at the gene ends were 3 bases for V and 3 bases for J; bases not matched to a gene: 2. The CDR3 protein is CASSLTGGTDTQYF. The CDR3 nucleotides are TGTGCCAGCAGCTTGACGGGGGGGACAGATACGCAGTATTTT.

This rearrangement joins TRBV27 to TRBJ2-7; 8 bases line up with TRBD1. Per germline, CDR1 MNHEY and CDR2 SMNVEV (reference sequence). V lost 1 base and J lost 2; bases outside the gene matches: 7. The CDR3 sequence is 16 residues long. DNA of the CDR3: TGTGCCAGCAGTTTATATTCGGACAGGGCGGCCTACGAGCAGTACTTC. Its protein is CASSLYSDRAAYEQYF.

A note on this clone: A junction end diverges from the germline sequence, so it may reflect a read error. The chain couples TRBV7-9 to TRBJ2-3, with a possible D match to TRBD2 (5 bases). CDR3 length: 15 residues. Germline CDR1 is SEHNR and CDR2 is FQNEAQ (reference sequence). CDR3 DNA sequence: TGTTCCAGCAGCCCAAGGCTAGCCGCCACAGATACGCAGTATTTT. Its translation is CSSSPRLAATDTQYF.

The chain couples TRBV11-2 to TRBJ2-3; D is perhaps TRBD1 (5 bases). Trimming left V 6 bases short and J 7 bases short, with 14 bases between. Germline loops: CDR1 SGHAT, CDR2 FQNNGV. The CDR3 covers 13 residues. The CDR3 loop is CASSPLGVNTQYF. The CDR3 nucleotides are TGTGCCAGCAGTCCATTAGGGGTGAATACGCAGTATTTT.